The clone carrying this T cell receptor (beta chain) was recorded a few times. Antigen unknown. TCRdb processed the reads anew with MiXCR; each CDR3 protein has one entry. This table has around 740,000 distinct CDR3 sequences, less than 40% appearing once. This entry is derived from a study of T cell repertoires in cytomegalovirus infection. Study-wide findings and caveats: The ex vivo response was dominated by HLA-C-restricted CMV-specific TCR beta clonotypes.

What was sequenced was PBMCs. The source of this sequence is a human donor in good health (CMV status not recorded). Some clones in this sample may be carry-over from other donors' samples.

The CDR3 DNA reads TGTGCCAGCAGCTTCGGACAGGGGCGTTTCGGAGAGACCCAGTACTTC. This codes for CASSFGQGRFGETQYF. The V and J genes are TRBV7-2 and TRBJ2-5, with TRBD1 identical over 9 bases. CDR3 length: 16 residues. The ends lost 3 bases at V and 4 bases at J; junction bases unmatched: 9. Per the germline V gene, CDR1 is SGHTA and CDR2 is FQGNSA. The full variable domain, completed using reference TRBV7-2 and TRBJ2-5, is GAGVSQSPSNKVTEKGKDVELRCDPISGHTALYWYRQSLGQGLEFLIYFQGNSAPDKSGLPSDRFSAERTGGSVSTLTIQRTQQEDSAVYLCASSFGQGRFGETQYFGPGTRLLVL.